This TCR beta chain was sequenced in a study of blood T cells in healthy people across ages. A second PCR, run for roughly 6 to 11 cycles, used a sample-barcoded 5' primer plus a J-beta primer mix. TCRdb used MiXCR to reprocess the 5' RACE reads, holding one entry per CDR3 protein. The top ten hold roughly 7.7% of the sample, which has about 1,400,000 distinct CDR3 sequences, about 40% seen once. Trimming pared 8 bases from V and 3 bases from J, leaving 14 bases between. This CDR3 is built from 13 residues. CDR1 is MNHNS and CDR2 is SASEGT in the germline V gene. There are a few counts of this clonotype.

This clonotype originated in a woman between 18 and 29 years old in good health. Sequencing was performed on blood. The V call is TRBV6-1, the J call TRBJ2-7; no clear D gene. CDR3 nucleotide sequence: TGTGCCAGCGGGGAACCGGGCCTCTACGAGCAGTACTTC. It is translated as CASGEPGLYEQYF.